The present T cell receptor (beta chain) was sequenced within a study of T cell clones after liver transplantation. Study context: In this trial, immunosuppression withdrawal was attempted within 2 years of liver transplant.

CDR3 length equals 15 residues. Germline V lookup: CDR1 LNHDA, CDR2 SQIVND (reference sequence). After removal of 3 bases from V and 5 bases from J, the junction contained 6 bases not matched to a gene. Overall study results and limits: A significant post-transplant drop in circulating graft-donor-reactive CD4 TCRbeta sequences occurred in most of the 8 subjects.

Regarding this clone: Its antigen remains unknown.

Some clones are missing from TCRdb's copy, which holds only in-frame ones; the method was immunoSEQ multiplex PCR. This table holds some 7,900 clones, 80% found once. The sample was CD8+ T cells from blood, taken before liver transplant. This chain links TRBV19 with TRBJ2-1, with TRBD1 identical over 8 bases. This TCR derives from a human donor who received a liver transplant. In nucleotides, the CDR3 is TGTGCCAGTAGTATCTCGGACAGGGCACACAATGAGCAGTTCTTC. Translation: CASSISDRAHNEQFF.